This T cell receptor (beta chain) came from a study of blood T cells in healthy people across ages. General study results and limits: Naive CD4+ cell counts and diversity both ran higher in long-lived than in aged donors.

This CDR3 is 12 amino acids long. V lost 6 bases to trimming and J lost 12 bases, with 17 bases between them. This clonotype was found a few times. The antigen is undetermined. A second PCR, run for about 7 to 11 cycles, used a sample-barcoded 5' primer plus a J-beta primer mix. Tags on each cDNA molecule came from a template-switch adaptor with 12 random nucleotides. There were at least 3 million CDR3-containing paired-end reads obtained from each sample. TCRdb reprocessed the 5' RACE reads with MiXCR, giving one entry per CDR3 protein. The data hold approximately 790,000 distinct CDR3 sequences, with approximately 67% observed a single time. Total RNA, at least 5.5 micrograms per sample, came from PBMCs.

Sequenced input: blood. The chain employs TRBV12-3 or TRBV12-4 and TRBJ1-2; perhaps TRBD1 as D (5 bases). The clonotype originates from a man younger than 45 in good health. The CDR3 is CASSPGHGRHTF. DNA for the CDR3: TGTGCCAGCAGCCCCGGACACGGCCGGCACACCTTC.